This T cell receptor (beta chain) stems from a study of shared T cell receptors in the human thymus. For this clone: The same CDR3 can be traced to other DNA sequences in this sample.

Generated by immunoSEQ multiplex PCR, the TCRdb table keeps only in-frame clones and is missing some. Among hundreds of thousands of clones listed, around 89% were seen once. Trimming pared 4 bases from V and 3 bases from J, leaving 5 bases between. CDR1 and CDR2 from the germline V gene are SGHRS and YFSETQ. This CDR3 has 11 residues. These data were likewise used in another study, on human thymus T cells. In that study: Having corrective surgery for congenital heart defects, healthy Finnish infants were the ones who donated. Thymus tissue was removed during corrective cardiac surgery. Thymic and blood repertoires appeared to show biased V and J gene usage. Highly overlapping thymic repertoires in unrelated individuals were reported by related research.

Sequencing input: thymocytes. This sequence joins TRBV5-1 and TRBJ2-7; D gene uncertain. The source of this sequence is a boy younger than two with a congenital heart defect. CDR3 DNA: TGCGCCAGCAGCCCTAACTACGAGCAGTACTTC. As protein: CASSPNYEQYF.